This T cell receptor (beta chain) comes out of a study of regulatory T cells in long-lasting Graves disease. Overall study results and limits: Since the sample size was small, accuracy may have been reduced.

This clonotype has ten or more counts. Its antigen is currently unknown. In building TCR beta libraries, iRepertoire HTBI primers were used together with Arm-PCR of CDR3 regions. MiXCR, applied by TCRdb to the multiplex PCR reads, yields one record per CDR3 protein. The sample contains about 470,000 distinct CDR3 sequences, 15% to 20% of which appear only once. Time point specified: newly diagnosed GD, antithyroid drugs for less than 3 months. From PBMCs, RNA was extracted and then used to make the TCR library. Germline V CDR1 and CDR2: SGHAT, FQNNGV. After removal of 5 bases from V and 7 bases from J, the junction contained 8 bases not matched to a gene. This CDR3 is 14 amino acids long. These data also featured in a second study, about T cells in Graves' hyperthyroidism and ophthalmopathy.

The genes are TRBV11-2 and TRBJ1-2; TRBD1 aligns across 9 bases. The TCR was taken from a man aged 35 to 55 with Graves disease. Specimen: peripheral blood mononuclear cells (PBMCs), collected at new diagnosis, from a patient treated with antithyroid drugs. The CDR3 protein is CASSPATGGFGYTF. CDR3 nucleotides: TGTGCCAGCAGCCCGGCTACAGGGGGCTTTGGCTACACCTTC.